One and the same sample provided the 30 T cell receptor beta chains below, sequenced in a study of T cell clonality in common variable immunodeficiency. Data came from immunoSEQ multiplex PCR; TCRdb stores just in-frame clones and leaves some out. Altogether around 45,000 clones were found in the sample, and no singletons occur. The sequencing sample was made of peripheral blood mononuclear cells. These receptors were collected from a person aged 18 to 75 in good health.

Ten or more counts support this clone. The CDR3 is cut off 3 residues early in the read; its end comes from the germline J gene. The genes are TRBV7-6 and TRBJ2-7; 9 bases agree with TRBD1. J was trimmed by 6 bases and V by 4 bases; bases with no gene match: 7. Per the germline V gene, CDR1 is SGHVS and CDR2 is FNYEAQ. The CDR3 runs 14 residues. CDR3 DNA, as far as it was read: TGTGCCAGCAGCTCTCGGGACAGGGTAGGCGAG. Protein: CASSSRDRVGE. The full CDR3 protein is CASSSRDRVGEQYF.

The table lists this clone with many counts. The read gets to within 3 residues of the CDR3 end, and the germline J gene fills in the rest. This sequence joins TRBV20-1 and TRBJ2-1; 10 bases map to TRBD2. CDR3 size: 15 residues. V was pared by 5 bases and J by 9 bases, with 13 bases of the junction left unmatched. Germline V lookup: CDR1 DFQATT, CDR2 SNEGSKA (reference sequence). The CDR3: CSAPSASGRAGEQFF. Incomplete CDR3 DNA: TGCAGTGCTCCCTCGGCCAGCGGGAGGGCAGGTGAG.

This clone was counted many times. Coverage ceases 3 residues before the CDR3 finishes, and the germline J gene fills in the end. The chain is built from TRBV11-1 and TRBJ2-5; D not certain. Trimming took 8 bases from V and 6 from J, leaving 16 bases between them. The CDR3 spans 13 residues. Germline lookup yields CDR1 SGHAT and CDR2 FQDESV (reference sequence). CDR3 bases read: TGTGCCAGCTCTCTACCCCCCCTAAAGACC. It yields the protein CASSLPPLKT. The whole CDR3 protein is CASSLPPLKTQYF.

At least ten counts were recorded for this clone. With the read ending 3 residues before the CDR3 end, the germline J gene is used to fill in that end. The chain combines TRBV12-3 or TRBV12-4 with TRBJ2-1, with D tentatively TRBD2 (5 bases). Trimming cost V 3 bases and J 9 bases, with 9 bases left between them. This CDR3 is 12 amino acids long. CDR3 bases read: TGTGCCAGCAGTTTGGGCGGGCTTGAG. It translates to CASSLGGLE. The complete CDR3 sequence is CASSLGGLEQFF.

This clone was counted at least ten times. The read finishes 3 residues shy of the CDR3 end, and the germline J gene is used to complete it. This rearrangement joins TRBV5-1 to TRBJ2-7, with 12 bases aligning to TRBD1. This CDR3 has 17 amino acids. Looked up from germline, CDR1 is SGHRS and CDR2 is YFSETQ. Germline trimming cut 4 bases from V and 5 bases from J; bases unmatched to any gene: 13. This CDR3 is CASSISGTGGEFDEQYF. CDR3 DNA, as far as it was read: TGCGCCAGCAGCATATCCGGGACAGGGGGCGAATTCGACGAG.

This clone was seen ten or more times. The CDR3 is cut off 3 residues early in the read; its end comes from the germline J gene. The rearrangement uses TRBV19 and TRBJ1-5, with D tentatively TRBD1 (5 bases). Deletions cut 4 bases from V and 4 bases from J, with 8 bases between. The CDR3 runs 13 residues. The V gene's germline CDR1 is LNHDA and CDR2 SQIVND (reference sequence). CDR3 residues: CASSKTENQPQHF. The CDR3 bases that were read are TGTGCCAGTAGTAAGACAGAAAATCAGCCC.

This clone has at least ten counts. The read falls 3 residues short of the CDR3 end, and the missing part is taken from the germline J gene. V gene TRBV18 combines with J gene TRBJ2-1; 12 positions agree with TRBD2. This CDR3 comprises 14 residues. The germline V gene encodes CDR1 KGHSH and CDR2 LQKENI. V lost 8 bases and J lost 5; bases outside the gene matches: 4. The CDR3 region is CASTLAGGDNEQFF. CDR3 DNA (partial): TGTGCCAGCACCCTAGCGGGGGGGGACAATGAG.

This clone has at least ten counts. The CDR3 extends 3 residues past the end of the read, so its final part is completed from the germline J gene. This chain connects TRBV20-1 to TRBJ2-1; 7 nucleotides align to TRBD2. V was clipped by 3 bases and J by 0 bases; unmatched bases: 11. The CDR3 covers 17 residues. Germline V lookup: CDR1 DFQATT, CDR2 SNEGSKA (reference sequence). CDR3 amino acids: CSARGGGAMSSYNEQFF. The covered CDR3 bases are TGCAGTGCTAGGGGCGGGGGAGCTATGAGCTCCTACAATGAG.

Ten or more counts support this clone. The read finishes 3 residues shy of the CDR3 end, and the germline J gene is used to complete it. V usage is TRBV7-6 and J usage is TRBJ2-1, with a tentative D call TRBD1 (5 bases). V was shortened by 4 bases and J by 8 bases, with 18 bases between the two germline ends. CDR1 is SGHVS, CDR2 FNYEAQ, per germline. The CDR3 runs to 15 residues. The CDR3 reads CASSSTYQRGYEQFF. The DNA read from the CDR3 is TGTGCCAGCAGCTCGACTTACCAAAGGGGCTATGAG. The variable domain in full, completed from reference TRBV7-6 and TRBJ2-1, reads GAGVSQSPRYKVTKRGQDVALRCDPISGHVSLYWYRQALGQGPEFLTYFNYEAQQDKSGLPNDRFSAERPEGSISTLTIQRTEQRDSAMYRCASSSTYQRGYEQFFGPGTRLTVL.

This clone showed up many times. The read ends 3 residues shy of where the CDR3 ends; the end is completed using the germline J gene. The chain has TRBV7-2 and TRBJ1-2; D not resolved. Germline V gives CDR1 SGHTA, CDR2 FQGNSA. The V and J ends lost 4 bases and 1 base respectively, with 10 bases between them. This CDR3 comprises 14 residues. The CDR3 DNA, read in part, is TGTGCCAGCAGCTCACAACAGATTAACTATGGC. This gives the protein CASSSQQINYG. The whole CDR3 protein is CASSSQQINYGYTF.

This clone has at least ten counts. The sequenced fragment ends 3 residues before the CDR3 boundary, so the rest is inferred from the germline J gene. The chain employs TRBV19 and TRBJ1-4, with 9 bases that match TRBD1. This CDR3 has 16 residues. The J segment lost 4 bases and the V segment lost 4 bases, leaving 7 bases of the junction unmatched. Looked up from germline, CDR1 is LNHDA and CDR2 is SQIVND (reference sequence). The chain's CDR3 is CASSTGQGFFNEKLFF. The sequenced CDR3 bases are TGTGCCAGTAGTACCGGACAGGGGTTCTTTAATGAAAAA.

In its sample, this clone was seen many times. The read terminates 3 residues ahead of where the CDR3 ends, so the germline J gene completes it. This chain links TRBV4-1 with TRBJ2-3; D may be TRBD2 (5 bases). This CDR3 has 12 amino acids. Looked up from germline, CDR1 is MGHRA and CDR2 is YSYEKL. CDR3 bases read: TGCGCCAGCAGCCCTCTGAGAGGGACG. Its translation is CASSPLRGT. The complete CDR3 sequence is CASSPLRGTQYF.

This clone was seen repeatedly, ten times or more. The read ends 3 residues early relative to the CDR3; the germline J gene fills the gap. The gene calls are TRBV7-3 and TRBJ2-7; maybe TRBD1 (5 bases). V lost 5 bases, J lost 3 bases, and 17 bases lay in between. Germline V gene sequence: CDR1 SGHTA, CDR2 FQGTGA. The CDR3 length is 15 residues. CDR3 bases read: TGTGCCAGCAGCCCCGGCCAGGGTTCCGGCTACGAG. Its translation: CASSPGQGSGYE. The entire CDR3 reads CASSPGQGSGYEQYF.

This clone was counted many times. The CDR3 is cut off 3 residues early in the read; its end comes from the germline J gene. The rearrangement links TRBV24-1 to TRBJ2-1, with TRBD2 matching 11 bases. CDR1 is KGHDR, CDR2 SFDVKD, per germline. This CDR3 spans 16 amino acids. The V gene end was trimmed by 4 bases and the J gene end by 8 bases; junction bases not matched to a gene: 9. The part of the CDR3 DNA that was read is TGTGCCACCAGTGACCCTACTAGCGGGAGAGGCGATGAG. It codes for CATSDPTSGRGDE. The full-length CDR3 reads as CATSDPTSGRGDEQFF.

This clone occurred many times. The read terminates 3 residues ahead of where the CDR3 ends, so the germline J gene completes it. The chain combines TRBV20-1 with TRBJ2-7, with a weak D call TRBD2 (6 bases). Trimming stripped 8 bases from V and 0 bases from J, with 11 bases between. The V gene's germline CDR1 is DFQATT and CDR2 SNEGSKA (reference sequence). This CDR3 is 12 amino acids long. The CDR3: CSRGRTSYEQYF. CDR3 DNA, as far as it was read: TGCAGTCGGGGGAGGACCTCCTACGAG.

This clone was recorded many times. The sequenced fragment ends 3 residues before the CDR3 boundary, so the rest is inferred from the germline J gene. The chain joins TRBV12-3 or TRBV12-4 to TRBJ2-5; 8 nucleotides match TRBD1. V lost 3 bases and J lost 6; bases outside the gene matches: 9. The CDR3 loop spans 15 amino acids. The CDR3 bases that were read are TGTGCCAGCAGTTTGACCAGACAGGGGCTTAAGACC. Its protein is CASSLTRQGLKT. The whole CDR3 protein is CASSLTRQGLKTQYF.

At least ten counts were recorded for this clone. The sequenced part of the CDR3 DNA is TGCGCCAGCAGCAAAGGGACAGCCCGACATGGC. Translating it yields CASSKGTARHG. The full CDR3 protein is CASSKGTARHGYTF. This sequence joins TRBV5-1 and TRBJ1-2; 7 bases line up with TRBD1. The CDR3 end is not reached by the read, which stops 3 residues before it; the germline J gene fills it in. J was trimmed by 6 bases and V by 4 bases; bases with no gene match: 9. CDR1 and CDR2 (germline): SGHRS, YFSETQ. CDR3 size: 14 residues.

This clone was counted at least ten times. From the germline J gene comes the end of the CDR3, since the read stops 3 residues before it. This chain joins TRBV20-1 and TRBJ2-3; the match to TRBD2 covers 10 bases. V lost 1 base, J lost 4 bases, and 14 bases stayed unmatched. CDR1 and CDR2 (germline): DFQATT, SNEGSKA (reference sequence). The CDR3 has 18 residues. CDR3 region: CSARAPPGSGRLADTQYF. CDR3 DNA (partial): TGCAGTGCTAGAGCACCCCCGGGTAGCGGGAGGTTGGCAGATACG.

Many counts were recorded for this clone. The part of the CDR3 DNA that was read is TGTGCCAGTAGTATTATGTCGGGGTCCTCTAGCAATCAGCCC. Protein sequence: CASSIMSGSSSNQP. From start to end, the CDR3 is CASSIMSGSSSNQPQHF. The rearrangement uses TRBV19 and TRBJ1-5; no firm D call. The CDR3 extends 3 residues past the end of the read, so its final part is completed from the germline J gene. The CDR3 length is 17 residues. The V end lost 3 bases, the J end lost 0 bases, and 15 bases lay between the germline ends. Per the germline V gene, CDR1 is LNHDA and CDR2 is SQIVND (reference sequence).

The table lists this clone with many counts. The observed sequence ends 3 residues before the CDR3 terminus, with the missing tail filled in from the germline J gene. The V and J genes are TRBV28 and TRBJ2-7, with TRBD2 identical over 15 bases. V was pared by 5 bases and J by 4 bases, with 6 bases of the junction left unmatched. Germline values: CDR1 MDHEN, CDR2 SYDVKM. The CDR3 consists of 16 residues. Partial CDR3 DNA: TGTGCCAGCAGTCCGGGAGGGACTAGCGGGAGGTACGAG. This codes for CASSPGGTSGRYE. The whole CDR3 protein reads CASSPGGTSGRYEQYF.

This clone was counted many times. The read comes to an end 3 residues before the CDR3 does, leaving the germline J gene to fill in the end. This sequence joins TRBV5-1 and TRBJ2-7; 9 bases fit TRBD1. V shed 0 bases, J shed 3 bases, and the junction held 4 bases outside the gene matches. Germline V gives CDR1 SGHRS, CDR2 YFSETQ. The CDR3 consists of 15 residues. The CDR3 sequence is CASSLGQGVYYEQYF. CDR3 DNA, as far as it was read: TGCGCCAGCAGCTTGGGACAGGGGGTTTACTACGAG.

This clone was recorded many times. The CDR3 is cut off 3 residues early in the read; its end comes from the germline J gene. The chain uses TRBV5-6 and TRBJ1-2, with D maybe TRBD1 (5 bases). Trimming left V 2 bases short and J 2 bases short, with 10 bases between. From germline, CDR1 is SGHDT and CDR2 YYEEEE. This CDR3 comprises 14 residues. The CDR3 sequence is CASSFGRTNYGYTF. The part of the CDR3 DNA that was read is TGTGCCAGCAGCTTTGGCAGGACAAACTATGGC.

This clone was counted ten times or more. The covered CDR3 bases are TGTGCTAGTGGCCAGAGGCAGGGGGTAGATAATTCACCC. It codes for CASGQRQGVDNSP. The whole CDR3 reads CASGQRQGVDNSPLHF. The V and J genes are TRBV12-5 and TRBJ1-6; 7 bases are shared with TRBD1. The read falls 3 residues short of the CDR3 end, and the missing part is taken from the germline J gene. Germline CDR1 LGHNT, CDR2 FRNRAP. After removal of 6 bases from V and 5 bases from J, the junction contained 10 bases not matched to a gene. This CDR3 spans 16 amino acids. Combining the CDR3 with reference TRBV12-5 and TRBJ1-6 gives the whole variable domain DARVTQTPRHKVTEMGQEVTMRCQPILGHNTVFWYRQTMMQGLELLAYFRNRAPLDDSGMPKDRFSAEMPDATLATLKIQPSEPRDSAVYFCASGQRQGVDNSPLHFGNGTRLTVT.

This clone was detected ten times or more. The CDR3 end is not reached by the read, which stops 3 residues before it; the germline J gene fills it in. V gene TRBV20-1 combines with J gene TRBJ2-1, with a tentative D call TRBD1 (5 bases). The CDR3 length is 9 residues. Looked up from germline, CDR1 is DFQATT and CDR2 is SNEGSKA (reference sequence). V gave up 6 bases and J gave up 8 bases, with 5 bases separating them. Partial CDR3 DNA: TGCAGTGCAGGGGATGAG. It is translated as CSAGDE. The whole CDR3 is CSAGDEQFF.

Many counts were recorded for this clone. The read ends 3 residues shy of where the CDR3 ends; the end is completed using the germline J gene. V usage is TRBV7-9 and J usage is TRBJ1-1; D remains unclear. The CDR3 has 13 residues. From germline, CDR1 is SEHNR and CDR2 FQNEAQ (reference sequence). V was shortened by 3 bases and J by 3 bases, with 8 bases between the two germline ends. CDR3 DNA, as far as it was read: TGTGCCAGCAGCTTTGTTCGGGACACTGAA. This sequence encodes CASSFVRDTE. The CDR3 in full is CASSFVRDTEAFF.

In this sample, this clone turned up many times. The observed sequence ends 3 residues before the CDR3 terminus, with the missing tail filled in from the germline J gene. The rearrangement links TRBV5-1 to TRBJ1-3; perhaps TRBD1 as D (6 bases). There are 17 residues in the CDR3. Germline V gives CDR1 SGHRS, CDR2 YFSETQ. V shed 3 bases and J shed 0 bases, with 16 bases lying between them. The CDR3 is CASSWGGRTDSGNTIYF. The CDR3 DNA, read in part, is TGCGCCAGCAGCTGGGGGGGACGGACAGACTCTGGAAACACC. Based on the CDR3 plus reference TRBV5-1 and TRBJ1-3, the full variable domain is KAGVTQTPRYLIKTRGQQVTLSCSPISGHRSVSWYQQTPGQGLQFLFEYFSETQRNKGNFPGRFSGRQFSNSRSEMNVSTLELGDSALYLCASSWGGRTDSGNTIYFGEGSWLTVV.

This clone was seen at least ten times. This CDR3 is CASSFGTGSVSPLHF. Partial CDR3 DNA: TGCGCCAGCAGCTTCGGGACAGGGTCGGTCTCACCC. The chain has TRBV5-1 and TRBJ1-6, with 9 positions matching TRBD1. The missing CDR3 end, 3 residues past where the read stops, is filled in from the germline J gene. The CDR3 is made up of 15 amino acids. Germline loops: CDR1 SGHRS, CDR2 YFSETQ. J was trimmed by 10 bases and V by 2 bases; bases with no gene match: 7.

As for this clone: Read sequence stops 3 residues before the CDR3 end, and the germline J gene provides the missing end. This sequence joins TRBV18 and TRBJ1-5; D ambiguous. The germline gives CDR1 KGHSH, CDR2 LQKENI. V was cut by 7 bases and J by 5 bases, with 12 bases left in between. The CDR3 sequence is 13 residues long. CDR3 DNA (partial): TGTGCCAGCTGCACCCAGAGGGATCAGCCC. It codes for CASCTQRDQP. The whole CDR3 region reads CASCTQRDQPQHF.

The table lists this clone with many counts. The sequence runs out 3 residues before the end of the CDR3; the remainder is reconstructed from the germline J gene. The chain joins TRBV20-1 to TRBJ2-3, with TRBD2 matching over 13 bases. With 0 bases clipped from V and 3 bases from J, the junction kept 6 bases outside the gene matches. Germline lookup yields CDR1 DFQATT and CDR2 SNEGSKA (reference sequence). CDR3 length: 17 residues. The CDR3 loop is CSARDRSGLAGTDTQYF. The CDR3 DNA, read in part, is TGCAGTGCTAGAGATAGATCGGGACTAGCGGGGACAGATACG.

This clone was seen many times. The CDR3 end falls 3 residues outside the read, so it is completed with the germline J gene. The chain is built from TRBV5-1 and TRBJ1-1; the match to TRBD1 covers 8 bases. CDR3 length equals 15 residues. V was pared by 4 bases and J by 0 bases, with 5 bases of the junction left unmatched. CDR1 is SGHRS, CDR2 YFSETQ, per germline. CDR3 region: CASSPRQGMNTEAFF. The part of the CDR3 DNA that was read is TGCGCCAGCAGCCCACGACAGGGGATGAACACTGAA.